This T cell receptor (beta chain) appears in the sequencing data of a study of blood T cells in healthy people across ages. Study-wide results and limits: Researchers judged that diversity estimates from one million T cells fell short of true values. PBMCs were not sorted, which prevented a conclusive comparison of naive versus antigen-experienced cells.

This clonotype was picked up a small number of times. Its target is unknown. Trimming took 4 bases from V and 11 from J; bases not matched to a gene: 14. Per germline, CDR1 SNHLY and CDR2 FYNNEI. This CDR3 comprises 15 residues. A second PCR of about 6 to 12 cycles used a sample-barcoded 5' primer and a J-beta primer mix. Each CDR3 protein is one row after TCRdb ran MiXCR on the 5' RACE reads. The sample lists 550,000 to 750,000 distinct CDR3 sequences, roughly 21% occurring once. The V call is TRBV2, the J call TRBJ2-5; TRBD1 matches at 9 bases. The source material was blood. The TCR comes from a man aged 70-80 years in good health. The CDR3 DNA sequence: TGTGCCAGCAGTGTCCAGCCGGACAGGGGCTTGGAGCAGTACTTC. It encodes CASSVQPDRGLEQYF. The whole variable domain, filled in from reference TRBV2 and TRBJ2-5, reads EPEVTQTPSHQVTQMGQEVILRCVPISNHLYFYWYRQILGQKVEFLVSFYNNEISEKSEIFDDQFSVERPDGSNFTLKIRSTKLEDSAMYFCASSVQPDRGLEQYFGPGTRLLVL.